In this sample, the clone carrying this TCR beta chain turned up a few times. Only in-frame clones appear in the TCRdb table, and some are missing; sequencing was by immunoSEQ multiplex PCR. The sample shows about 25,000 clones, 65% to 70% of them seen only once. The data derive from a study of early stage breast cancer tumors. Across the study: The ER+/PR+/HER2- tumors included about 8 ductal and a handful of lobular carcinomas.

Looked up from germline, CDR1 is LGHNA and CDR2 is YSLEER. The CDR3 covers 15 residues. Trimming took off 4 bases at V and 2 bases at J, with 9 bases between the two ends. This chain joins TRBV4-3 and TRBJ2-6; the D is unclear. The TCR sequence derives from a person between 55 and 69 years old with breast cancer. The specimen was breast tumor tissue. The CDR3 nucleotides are TGCGCCAGCAGCCCCCTACCCACTGGGGCCAACGTCCTGACTTTC. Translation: CASSPLPTGANVLTF.